The source of this TCR beta chain is a study of chemoradiotherapy in HPV16-positive cancers. Whole-study findings and limits: Non-HPV-specific T cells did not expand in tumors during treatment, whereas candidate HPV-specific clones and E7-related motifs did.

Remarks on this clone: Antigen unknown.

The CDR3 consists of 15 residues. The trim removed 2 bases at V and 5 bases at J, leaving 5 bases unmatched. Per germline, CDR1 MGHDK and CDR2 SYGVNS. Profiled with immunoSEQ multiplex PCR; TCRdb holds only in-frame clones, not every one. The data show 4,000 to 6,000 clones, approximately 95% seen once. The material was tumor tissue, obtained from a patient who underwent chemoradiotherapy. The chain uses TRBV25-1 and TRBJ1-3, with 8 bases that match TRBD1. The receptor comes from a human donor with HPV-associated anogenital cancer. The CDR3 loop reads CASSEGSGGRNTIYF. CDR3 sequence (DNA): TGTGCCAGCAGTGAAGGTTCAGGGGGCAGAAACACCATATATTTT. Looking up the rest from reference TRBV25-1 and TRBJ1-3 gives the full variable domain: EADIYQTPRYLVIGTGKKITLECSQTMGHDKMYWYQQDPGMELHLIHYSYGVNSTEKGDLSSESTVSRIRTEHFPLTLESARPSHTSQYLCASSEGSGGRNTIYFGEGSWLTVV.